This section outlines one T cell receptor (beta chain) sequence together with its context. Its antigen is unidentified. Germline V lookup: CDR1 MNHNY, CDR2 SVGAGI (reference sequence). This CDR3 comprises 12 residues. The sample is drawn from a study of T cell clusters in autoimmune cytopenias. Findings and caveats of the study: TRB repertoire shifts in secondary cytopenia and chronic lymphocytic leukemia mostly reflected lymphoma, not autoimmunity. The cluster-lack signature was not seen for secondary cytopenia versus chronic lymphocytic leukemia.

TRB was amplified from 250 ng of peripheral blood genomic DNA per sample. TRB rearrangements were amplified by touch-down multiplex PCR with mixed TRB-A/B primers. TCRdb re-analyzed the multiplex PCR reads; it lists each CDR3 protein once, without DNA. This sample's table has under 9,500 distinct CDR3 sequences. The material sequenced was peripheral blood. The receptor was isolated from a human donor with an autoimmune cytopenia or autoimmune hepatitis (not recorded which). The chain joins TRBV6-6 to TRBJ1-5. CDR3 sequence reads: CASHDSNQPQHF.